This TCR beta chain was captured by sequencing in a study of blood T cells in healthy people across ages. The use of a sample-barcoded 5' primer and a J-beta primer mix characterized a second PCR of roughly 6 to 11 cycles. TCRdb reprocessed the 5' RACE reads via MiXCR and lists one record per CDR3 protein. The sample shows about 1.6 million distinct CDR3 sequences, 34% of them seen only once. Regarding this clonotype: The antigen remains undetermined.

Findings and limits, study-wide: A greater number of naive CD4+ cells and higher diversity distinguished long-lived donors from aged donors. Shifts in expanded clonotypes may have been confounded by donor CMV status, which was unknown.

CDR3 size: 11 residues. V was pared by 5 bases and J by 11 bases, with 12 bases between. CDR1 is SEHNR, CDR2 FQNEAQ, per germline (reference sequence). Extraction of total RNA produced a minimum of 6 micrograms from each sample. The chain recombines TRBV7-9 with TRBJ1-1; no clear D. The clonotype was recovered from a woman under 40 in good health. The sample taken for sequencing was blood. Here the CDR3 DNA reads TGTGCCAGCAGCCCAAAACTCGTCGCTTTCTTT. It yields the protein CASSPKLVAFF.